Following are 11 T cell receptor beta chains from one sample sequenced in a study of blood T cell repertoires in COVID-19. Only in-frame clones appear in the TCRdb table, and some are missing; sequencing was by immunoSEQ multiplex PCR. This sample has tens of thousands of clones, with 81% found just once. Source material: peripheral blood. Receptors were obtained from a man at least 80 years old with acute or convalescent COVID-19.

The J gene is TRBJ2-1, the V gene TRBV2, with D possibly TRBD2 on 5 matching bases. V was cut by 5 bases and J by 2 bases, with 13 bases left in between. Per germline, CDR1 SNHLY and CDR2 FYNNEI. The CDR3 length is 15 residues. The CDR3 loop is CASSRTSSAYNEQFF. CDR3 nucleotides: TGTGCCAGCAGTCGAACAAGTAGCGCCTACAATGAGCAGTTCTTC.

This clone occurred a few times. The chain is built from TRBV18 and TRBJ1-6; a weak D match, TRBD1 (6 bases). From germline, CDR1 is KGHSH and CDR2 LQKENI. V was cut by 1 base and J by 7 bases, with 11 bases left in between. This CDR3 is 15 amino acids long. The CDR3 reads CASSPQQGWNSPLHF. CDR3 DNA sequence: TGTGCCAGCTCACCACAACAGGGTTGGAATTCACCCCTCCACTTT.

This chain connects TRBV7-3 to TRBJ2-6; 12 bases map to TRBD2. Germline CDR1 is SGHTA and CDR2 is FQGTGA. This CDR3 is 21 amino acids long. The V and J ends lost 5 bases and 0 bases, in that order; junction bases with no gene match: 14. The CDR3 region is CASSPGGLAGSRISGANVLTF. The CDR3 DNA is TGTGCCAGCAGCCCCGGGGGACTAGCGGGTTCAAGGATCTCTGGGGCCAACGTCCTGACTTTC.

The genes are TRBV19 and TRBJ2-3, with D maybe TRBD1 (6 bases). V shed 6 bases and J shed 8 bases, with 24 bases lying between them. The CDR3 loop spans 16 amino acids. Germline lookup yields CDR1 LNHDA and CDR2 SQIVND (reference sequence). The CDR3 spells CASSTANSQGTRTQYF. The DNA for the CDR3 is TGTGCCAGTAGCACCGCAAATTCACAGGGTACCCGTACGCAGTATTTT.

This clone was observed many times. The J gene is TRBJ1-2, the V gene TRBV28; 12 nucleotides align to TRBD1. The CDR3 length is 15 residues. Germline V gene data show CDR1 as MDHEN and CDR2 as SYDVKM. The junction had 6 bases not matched to a gene; V was cut back by 5 bases and J by 5 bases. This chain's CDR3 is CASSRPGQGAYGYTF. In nucleotides, the CDR3 is TGTGCCAGCAGTCGCCCGGGACAGGGGGCTTATGGCTACACCTTC.

This clone was found once. The CDR3 DNA reads as TGCGCCAGCAGCGATTGGACAGGGGTCCAAGAGACCCAGTACTTC. Protein product: CASSDWTGVQETQYF. V and J are TRBV5-1 and TRBJ2-5; TRBD1 aligns across 9 bases. Per germline, CDR1 SGHRS and CDR2 YFSETQ. The CDR3 is made up of 15 amino acids. V was clipped by 4 bases and J by 1 base; unmatched bases: 5.

The chain links TRBV18 to TRBJ2-7; no definite D call. The germline V and J ends were trimmed by 3 bases and 6 bases, with 12 bases remaining between them. The CDR3 consists of 13 residues. The V gene's germline CDR1 is KGHSH and CDR2 LQKENI. CDR3 DNA: TGTGCCAGCTCACCCTTACTGAATGGCGAGCAGTACTTC. Protein product: CASSPLLNGEQYF.

With regard to this clone: One end of the junction is discordant with germline, which a read error may explain. At the DNA level, this CDR3 is encoded by other sequences in the same sample as well. The rearrangement joins TRBV7-2 to TRBJ2-5; 12 positions agree with TRBD2. The CDR3 has 15 residues. The germline CDR1 and CDR2 sequences are SGHTA and FQGNSA. The CDR3 nucleotides read TGTGCCAGCAGCCTAGCGGGAGGGCCAACGGAGACCCAGTACTTC. Translating it yields CASSLAGGPTETQYF. Full variable domain (remainder filled in from reference TRBV7-2 and TRBJ2-5): GAGVSQSPSNKVTEKGKDVELRCDPISGHTALYWYRQSLGQGLEFLIYFQGNSAPDKSGLPSDRFSAERTGGSVSTLTIQRTQQEDSAVYLCASSLAGGPTETQYFGPGTRLLVL.

This clone was observed a single time. The chain recombines TRBV10-3 with TRBJ1-1; a possible D gene is TRBD1 (5 bases). The CDR3 loop spans 14 amino acids. Trimming pared 6 bases from V and 8 bases from J, leaving 19 bases between. Germline V gives CDR1 ENHRY, CDR2 SYGVKD. CDR3 amino acids: CAISAGAPGKEAFF. In DNA form, the CDR3 reads TGTGCCATCAGCGCTGGGGCGCCTGGCAAGGAAGCTTTCTTT.

V is TRBV6-5 and J is TRBJ1-5, with unresolved D. Trimming pared 8 bases from V and 10 bases from J, leaving 18 bases between. Germline loops: CDR1 MNHEY, CDR2 SVGAGI. This CDR3 has 13 residues. The CDR3 DNA is TGTGCCAGCCGCACCGGGAACCACAGCCCCCAGCATTTT. Its protein is CASRTGNHSPQHF.

The rearrangement joins TRBV2 to TRBJ2-1; 9 bases are a match to TRBD2. This CDR3 spans 18 amino acids. V lost 6 bases and J lost 2; bases outside the gene matches: 14. Per the germline V gene, CDR1 is SNHLY and CDR2 is FYNNEI. CDR3 coding DNA: TGTGCCAGCAGAACCGGGGGGCTAGCGGGACTAACCTACAATGAGCAGTTCTTC. It specifies CASRTGGLAGLTYNEQFF. Full variable domain (rest looked up from reference TRBV2 and TRBJ2-1): EPEVTQTPSHQVTQMGQEVILRCVPISNHLYFYWYRQILGQKVEFLVSFYNNEISEKSEIFDDQFSVERPDGSNFTLKIRSTKLEDSAMYFCASRTGGLAGLTYNEQFFGPGTRLTVL.